Below, 24 T cell receptor beta chains from the same sample are listed, as sequenced in a study of Ad26.COV2.S vaccination and SARS-CoV-2 variants (dated by TCRdb to the early 2020s). Library construction relied on the immunoSEQ multiplex PCR assay. TCRdb's version of the immuneACCESS table is confined to in-frame rearrangements and falls short of the full clone set. An unresolved V gene accounts for under half of the shortfall where checked; the remainder is of unknown origin. For this sample there are 440,000 or so clones; around 92% appear just once. The leading ten clones occupy approximately 1.7% of the sample. Read against the paper, the sample's treatment or condition label means: roughly 20 received Ad26.COV2.S at low or high dose, single or two shots; a few received placebo; per-sample allocation not given. For vaccine and placebo recipients, the sequenced repertoires came from samples collected on day 63 after the first injection.

Sequences were derived from peripheral blood, sampled in a trial of Ad26.COV2.S vaccine versus placebo. The receptors derive from a person between 18 and 59 years old who received the Ad26.COV2.S COVID-19 vaccine or a placebo.

V and J are TRBV6-5 and TRBJ1-2, with a possible D match to TRBD1 (5 bases). The germline V gene encodes CDR1 MNHEY and CDR2 SVGAGI. The CDR3 is made up of 15 amino acids. Trimming cost V 2 bases and J 2 bases, with 12 bases left between them. CDR3 residues: CASSYRTGSNYGYTF. For the CDR3, the DNA is TGTGCCAGCAGTTACCGAACAGGCTCCAACTATGGCTACACCTTC.

This clone was recorded once. The gene calls are TRBV28 and TRBJ2-5, with D possibly TRBD2 on 7 matching bases. V lost 6 bases and J 4 bases, leaving 21 bases between the germline ends. CDR3 length: 16 amino acids. The V gene's germline CDR1 is MDHEN and CDR2 SYDVKM. The CDR3 protein is CASSTRGAGRGETQYF. CDR3 DNA: TGTGCCAGCAGCACTCGGGGGGCCGGGCGGGGAGAGACCCAGTACTTC.

V and J are TRBV28 and TRBJ1-6; D is unresolved. V lost 2 bases and J lost 9, with 14 bases in between. The CDR3 has 15 amino acids. Germline V gives CDR1 MDHEN, CDR2 SYDVKM. The CDR3 bases are TGTGCCAGCAGTTTACAGTTGATGTCTGGTTCACCCCTCCACTTT. Translation gives CASSLQLMSGSPLHF.

The chain uses TRBV11-2 and TRBJ2-5, with TRBD2 matching 8 bases. This CDR3 region has 15 residues. In germline, CDR1 is SGHAT, CDR2 FQNNGV. V lost 5 bases to trimming and J lost 3 bases; unmatched junction nucleotides: 8. The CDR3 DNA sequence: TGTGCCAGCAGCACAGTAGCGGGGCAGAAAGAGACCCAGTACTTC. Its translation: CASSTVAGQKETQYF. The complete variable domain, with remaining parts taken from reference TRBV11-2 and TRBJ2-5, reads EAGVAQSPRYKIIEKRQSVAFWCNPISGHATLYWYQQILGQGPKLLIQFQNNGVVDDSQLPKDRFSAERLKGVDSTLKIQPAKLEDSAVYLCASSTVAGQKETQYFGPGTRLLVL.

The V gene is TRBV5-1, the J gene TRBJ1-2; tentatively, D is TRBD1 (6 bases). CDR1 and CDR2 from the germline V gene are SGHRS and YFSETQ. Trimming took off 0 bases at V and 3 bases at J, with 12 bases between the two ends. The CDR3 loop spans 15 amino acids. The CDR3 nucleotides read TGCGCCAGCAGCTTGGAGGACAGACCCCACTATGGCTACACCTTC. Translated: CASSLEDRPHYGYTF.

The chain recombines TRBV9 with TRBJ2-3, with no clear D. CDR3 length: 14 residues. Germline values: CDR1 SGDLS, CDR2 YYNGEE. V lost 0 bases and J lost 0, with 5 bases in between. The CDR3 here is CASSVAFSTDTQYF. The CDR3 bases are TGTGCCAGCAGCGTAGCTTTCAGCACAGATACGCAGTATTTT.

This sequence joins TRBV11-2 and TRBJ2-1, with 8 bases lining up with TRBD1. Germline CDR1 reads SGHAT; CDR2 reads FQNNGV. The CDR3 loop spans 14 amino acids. The V gene end was trimmed by 5 bases and the J gene end by 5 bases; junction bases not matched to a gene: 5. This chain's CDR3 is CASSPGQGHNEQFF. In DNA, the CDR3 is TGTGCCAGCAGCCCCGGACAGGGCCACAATGAGCAGTTCTTC.

The chain has TRBV5-1 and TRBJ2-5; unclear D gene. Germline loops: CDR1 SGHRS, CDR2 YFSETQ. V lost 2 bases to trimming and J lost 1 base, with 6 bases between them. The CDR3 length is 13 residues. The CDR3 DNA is TGCGCCAGCAGCTTTGGACCCCAAGAGACCCAGTACTTC. Amino acid sequence: CASSFGPQETQYF.

The rearrangement uses TRBV2 and TRBJ1-3; D unresolved. Germline V CDR1 and CDR2: SNHLY, FYNNEI. The germline V and J ends were trimmed by 6 bases and 8 bases, with 8 bases remaining between them. The CDR3 length is 11 residues. CDR3 sequence (DNA): TGTGCCAGCAGCCCTTTTGACACCATATATTTT. This codes for CASSPFDTIYF.

V is TRBV7-9 and J is TRBJ1-2; D not resolved. With 3 bases removed from V and 5 bases from J, the gap between germline ends came to 10 bases. The CDR3 length is 13 residues. Per germline, CDR1 SEHNR and CDR2 FQNEAQ (reference sequence). CDR3 sequence: CASSLGGVYGYTF. Here the CDR3 DNA reads TGTGCCAGCAGCTTGGGCGGAGTATATGGCTACACCTTC. The whole variable domain, filled in from reference TRBV7-9 and TRBJ1-2, reads DTGVSQNPRHKITKRGQNVTFRCDPISEHNRLYWYRQTLGQGPEFLTYFQNEAQLEKSRLLSDRFSAERPKGSFSTLEIQRTEQGDSAMYLCASSLGGVYGYTFGSGTRLTVV.

The chain combines TRBV5-6 with TRBJ1-3, with TRBD1 identical over 10 bases. The trim removed 2 bases at V and 3 bases at J, leaving 5 bases unmatched. The CDR3 covers 16 residues. Germline CDR1 is SGHDT and CDR2 is YYEEEE. CDR3 sequence: CASSFPDRGLGNTIYF. The CDR3 DNA is TGTGCCAGCAGCTTTCCAGACAGGGGGCTTGGAAACACCATATATTTT.

The V and J genes are TRBV6-2 or TRBV6-3 and TRBJ2-1; 13 bases line up with TRBD2. CDR3 length: 15 residues. J was trimmed by 7 bases and V by 5 bases; bases with no gene match: 5. Germline V gene lookup returns CDR1 MNHEY and CDR2 SVGEGT. In DNA form, the CDR3 reads TGTGCCAGCAGTCGACTAGCGGGGGGAAGAAATGAGCAGTTCTTC. This codes for CASSRLAGGRNEQFF.

This rearrangement joins TRBV5-5 to TRBJ2-3; TRBD1 might be the D (5 bases). V was shortened by 2 bases and J by 0 bases, with 10 bases between the two germline ends. Germline values: CDR1 SGHKS, CDR2 YYEKEE (reference sequence). The CDR3 consists of 15 residues. CDR3 protein: CASSFRGSSTDTQYF. The CDR3 nucleotides read TGTGCCAGCAGCTTTAGGGGTTCGAGCACAGATACGCAGTATTTT.

The chain uses TRBV19 and TRBJ1-4; 7 nucleotides agree with TRBD1. This CDR3 region has 14 residues. The germline V gene has CDR1 LNHDA and CDR2 SQIVND (reference sequence). J gave up 8 bases and V 3 bases, and 6 bases lay outside the gene matches. The CDR3 nucleotides are TGTGCCAGTAGTATTCTGACAGGGCCCGAAAAACTGTTTTTT. This sequence encodes CASSILTGPEKLFF. The entire variable domain, with the rest obtained from reference TRBV19 and TRBJ1-4, is as follows: DGGITQSPKYLFRKEGQNVTLSCEQNLNHDAMYWYRQDPGQGLRLIYYSQIVNDFQKGDIAEGYSVSREKKESFPLTVTSAQKNPTAFYLCASSILTGPEKLFFGSGTQLSVL.

The chain has TRBV27 and TRBJ2-6; TRBD2 might be the D (6 bases). V shed 3 bases and J shed 2 bases, with 8 bases lying between them. Germline V lookup: CDR1 MNHEY, CDR2 SMNVEV (reference sequence). This CDR3 is built from 15 residues. The CDR3: CASSLWEAGANVLTF. The CDR3 DNA sequence: TGTGCCAGCAGTTTGTGGGAGGCTGGGGCCAACGTCCTGACTTTC.

This clone occurred once. The chain carries TRBV4-1 and TRBJ2-1; tentative D call: TRBD2 (7 bases). CDR1 and CDR2 from the germline V gene are MGHRA and YSYEKL. Trimming removed 1 base from V and 9 bases from J, with 16 bases in between. CDR3 length: 15 amino acids. The CDR3 is CASSQVPGGPTEQFF. The CDR3, as DNA: TGCGCCAGCAGCCAAGTTCCGGGGGGCCCTACTGAGCAGTTCTTC.

Concerning this clone: Other DNA sequences from this sample encode an identical CDR3 as well. This chain links TRBV5-1 with TRBJ2-7; TRBD1 matches at 8 bases. The germline CDR1 and CDR2 sequences are SGHRS and YFSETQ. CDR3 length: 14 amino acids. Trimming at V came to 2 bases and at J to 4 bases, leaving 5 bases not matched to a gene. The CDR3 reads CASSLGQGPYEQYF. CDR3 DNA sequence: TGCGCCAGCAGCTTAGGACAGGGCCCTTACGAGCAGTACTTC.

The chain combines TRBV5-6 with TRBJ2-6; D uncertain. This CDR3 comprises 14 residues. V was cut by 6 bases and J by 5 bases, with 12 bases left in between. CDR1 is SGHDT and CDR2 is YYEEEE in the germline V gene. The CDR3 reads CASNFGEWANVLTF. CDR3 DNA sequence: TGTGCCAGCAACTTTGGGGAATGGGCCAACGTCCTGACTTTC.

The chain recombines TRBV3-1 (or the pseudogene TRBV3-2) with TRBJ2-2, with D possibly TRBD2 on 7 matching bases. Germline-derived CDR1 and CDR2 are LGHDT and YNNKEL (reference sequence). V shed 0 bases and J shed 3 bases, with 14 bases lying between them. The length of the CDR3 is 17 residues. The CDR3 reads CASSQDRRGADTGELFF. CDR3 sequence (DNA): TGTGCCAGCAGCCAAGACCGCCGGGGGGCGGACACCGGGGAGCTGTTTTTT.

In DNA form, the CDR3 reads TGTGCCAGCAGCCCCCGGGGCCAAAATCAGCCCCAGCATTTT. It translates to CASSPRGQNQPQHF. The chain is built from TRBV7-9 and TRBJ1-5; perhaps TRBD1 as D (5 bases). This CDR3 has 14 residues. V was cut by 5 bases and J by 4 bases, with 12 bases left in between. From germline, CDR1 is SEHNR and CDR2 FQNEAQ (reference sequence).

Here the CDR3 DNA reads TGTGCCAGCAGCCGGCAGGGGGTAGAGACCCAGTACTTC. Protein product: CASSRQGVETQYF. The gene calls are TRBV14 and TRBJ2-5; 7 bases line up with TRBD1. The V and J ends lost 4 bases and 4 bases, in that order; junction bases with no gene match: 3. The CDR3 runs 13 residues. Germline values: CDR1 SGHDN, CDR2 FVKESK. Based on the CDR3 plus reference TRBV14 and TRBJ2-5, the full variable domain is EAGVTQFPSHSVIEKGQTVTLRCDPISGHDNLYWYRRVMGKEIKFLLHFVKESKQDESGMPNNRFLAERTGGTYSTLKVQPAELEDSGVYFCASSRQGVETQYFGPGTRLLVL.

V usage is TRBV9 and J usage is TRBJ2-3; 10 bases line up with TRBD2. CDR1 and CDR2 from the germline V gene are SGDLS and YYNGEE. Losses at the gene ends were 3 bases for V and 1 base for J; bases not matched to a gene: 5. This CDR3 is 16 amino acids long. CDR3 amino acids: CASSAPLAGGTDTQYF. In DNA, the CDR3 is TGTGCCAGCAGCGCACCCCTAGCGGGGGGCACAGATACGCAGTATTTT.

The chain recombines TRBV7-2 with TRBJ1-4; perhaps TRBD1 as D (6 bases). Trimming took 3 bases from V and 3 from J, leaving 17 bases between them. The length of the CDR3 is 17 residues. Germline V gene lookup returns CDR1 SGHTA and CDR2 FQGNSA. The CDR3 DNA sequence: TGTGCCAGCAGCTTCTCGGGGGGCGGCATAGCTAATGAAAAACTGTTTTTT. It codes for CASSFSGGGIANEKLFF.

This clone was seen just once. The V call is TRBV6-2 or TRBV6-3, the J call TRBJ1-4, with D possibly TRBD1 on 6 matching bases. The germline V gene has CDR1 MNHEY and CDR2 SVGEGT. CDR3 length: 16 residues. The V and J ends lost 4 bases and 8 bases respectively, with 20 bases between them. The CDR3 sequence: CASSFTTGKSGEKLFF. Here the CDR3 DNA reads TGTGCCAGCAGTTTCACCACAGGGAAGTCAGGGGAAAAACTGTTTTTT.